This entry lists 25 T cell receptor beta chains sequenced from one sample in a study of T-cell reconstitution after alpha-beta-depleted transplantation in children. Unique molecular identifiers were incorporated when the TCRbeta library was constructed. TCRdb called the PCR reads again in MiXCR, with one record for every CDR3 protein. Of 450,000 to 600,000 distinct CDR3 sequences in the sample, roughly 13% were seen once. This sample comprised PBMCs, mostly from graft donor cells, obtained 360 days after TCRalphabeta/CD19-depleted stem cell transplant. These receptors were obtained from a male patient under 18 who had a stem cell transplant for acute myeloid leukemia, so the T cells may come from the graft donor.

This clonotype turned up a few times. The rearrangement joins TRBV12-3 or TRBV12-4 to TRBJ2-3, with 10 bases that match TRBD1. This CDR3 region has 14 residues. V lost 6 bases and J lost 4; bases outside the gene matches: 4. The CDR3 is CASRRGQGPDTQYF. The CDR3 DNA follows: TGTGCCAGCAGACGGGGACAGGGGCCAGATACGCAGTATTTT.

The chain uses TRBV20-1 and TRBJ2-7; 7 bases are shared with TRBD1. The length of the CDR3 is 16 residues. With 4 bases clipped from V and 0 bases from J, the junction kept 12 bases outside the gene matches. Germline V gives CDR1 DFQATT, CDR2 SNEGSKA (reference sequence). Here the CDR3 reads CSAKPGTEGFSYEQYF. CDR3 nucleotide sequence: TGCAGTGCTAAACCTGGGACAGAGGGATTCTCCTACGAGCAGTACTTC.

The chain is built from TRBV5-6 and TRBJ2-7, with D perhaps matching TRBD2 (5 bases). Trimming took 4 bases from V and 4 from J, leaving 15 bases between them. Germline V gene data show CDR1 as SGHDT and CDR2 as YYEEEE. This CDR3 is built from 14 residues. CDR3 in amino acids: CASSVAGIGYEQYF. In DNA form, the CDR3 reads TGTGCCAGCAGCGTAGCCGGGATTGGATACGAGCAGTACTTC.

This CDR3 is CASSPLAVLAYEQYF. CDR3 coding DNA: TGTGCCAGCAGTCCTCTGGCGGTCCTGGCCTACGAGCAGTACTTC. The chain joins TRBV28 to TRBJ2-7, with no clear D. CDR1 and CDR2 from the germline V gene are MDHEN and SYDVKM. The V end was cut by 5 bases, the J end by 2 bases, with 16 bases between. CDR3 length: 15 residues.

The chain has TRBV20-1 and TRBJ2-5; perhaps D is TRBD1 or TRBD2 (6 bases each). This CDR3 comprises 14 residues. In germline, CDR1 is DFQATT, CDR2 SNEGSKA (reference sequence). The CDR3 nucleotides are TGCCTCCCCCCCGGGGGACACGTCCAAGAGACCCAGTACTTC. It encodes CLPPGGHVQETQYF.

The chain couples TRBV29-1 to TRBJ2-5; 7 bases line up with TRBD2. CDR1 and CDR2 (germline): SQVTM, ANQGSEA. This CDR3 has 14 residues. Unmatched junction bases numbered 8, after V lost 2 bases and J lost 5 bases. CDR3 nucleotide sequence: TGCAGCGTTGAAAGGCGGGAGAGGTTCGAGACCCAGTACTTC. This codes for CSVERRERFETQYF.

With respect to this clonotype: A read error is likely, as this CDR3 ends without the conserved phenylalanine or tryptophan. The chain uses TRBV11-3 and TRBJ2-3; TRBD1 aligns across 7 bases. Losses at the gene ends were 4 bases for V and 1 base for J; bases not matched to a gene: 2. CDR1 SGHNT and CDR2 YENEEA come from the germline V gene. The CDR3 runs to 14 residues. The CDR3 sequence is CASSSGQRTDTQYC. The CDR3 nucleotides are TGTGCCAGCAGCTCGGGACAGCGCACAGATACGCAGTATTGT.

V and J are TRBV5-4 and TRBJ1-1; D is possibly TRBD1 (6 bases). Germline V gene lookup returns CDR1 SGHNT and CDR2 YYREEE (reference sequence). Trimming took off 4 bases at V and 6 bases at J, with 19 bases between the two ends. The CDR3 length is 15 residues. The CDR3 bases are TGTGCCAGCAGCCCTATCATCGGGACACTATCTGAAGCTTTCTTT. The encoded protein is CASSPIIGTLSEAFF.

This clonotype turned up a few times. J is TRBJ2-7 and V is TRBV27; D perhaps matches TRBD1 (6 bases). This CDR3 has 13 residues. The germline V and J ends were trimmed by 2 bases and 7 bases, with 12 bases remaining between them. CDR1 is MNHEY, CDR2 SMNVEV, per germline (reference sequence). CDR3: CASSLRTVAEQYF. CDR3 DNA sequence: TGTGCCAGCAGTTTACGGACAGTAGCGGAGCAGTACTTC.

This clonotype was detected many times. The chain links TRBV28 to TRBJ2-2, with TRBD1 matching 8 bases. This CDR3 spans 17 amino acids. Germline lookup yields CDR1 MDHEN and CDR2 SYDVKM. The CDR3 is CASNLDRAAFNTGELFF. In nucleotides, the CDR3 is TGTGCTAGTAACCTGGACAGGGCAGCATTTAACACCGGGGAGCTGTTTTTT.

J is TRBJ2-2 and V is TRBV29-1; D not certain. CDR1 SQVTM and CDR2 ANQGSEA come from the germline V gene. With 4 bases removed from V and 8 bases from J, the gap between germline ends came to 8 bases. CDR3 length equals 11 residues. In nucleotides, the CDR3 is TGCAGCGTTGTAAAAGTGGGGGAGCTGTTTTTT. This gives the protein CSVVKVGELFF.

The chain couples TRBV30 to TRBJ2-7; D possibly corresponds to TRBD1 (5 bases). Trimming pared 1 base from V and 4 bases from J, leaving 14 bases between. The CDR3 consists of 14 residues. Germline lookup yields CDR1 GTSNPN and CDR2 SVGIG (reference sequence). The chain's CDR3 is CAWSGTPQLYEQYF. The CDR3 coding sequence is TGTGCCTGGAGTGGGACACCACAGCTTTACGAGCAGTACTTC.

This clonotype has just a few counts. This chain links TRBV6-1 with TRBJ1-4; no reliable D call. Germline-derived CDR1 and CDR2 are MNHNS and SASEGT. The V gene lost 6 bases and the J gene lost 1 base, with 12 bases spanning the gap. This CDR3 spans 15 amino acids. In DNA, the CDR3 is TGTGCCAGCAGCGTCTTCATAGGAACTAATGAAAAACTGTTTTTT. Translating gives CASSVFIGTNEKLFF.

Many counts were recorded for this clonotype. The chain combines TRBV12-3 or TRBV12-4 with TRBJ2-7, with TRBD1 as a possible D gene (6 bases). Trimming took 7 bases from V and 2 from J, leaving 12 bases between them. The length of the CDR3 is 13 residues. The CDR3 DNA reads TGTGCCAGCATTCCCAGGGGTACCTACGAGCAGTACTTC. Its protein product is CASIPRGTYEQYF.

This clonotype was seen many times. The CDR3 sequence: CSTPLSGLALSYNEQFF. The CDR3 DNA reads TGCAGCACCCCCCTGTCGGGGCTAGCCTTATCTTACAATGAGCAGTTCTTC. The chain links TRBV29-1 to TRBJ2-1; D is perhaps TRBD1 or TRBD2 (5 bases each). Germline V gives CDR1 SQVTM, CDR2 ANQGSEA. The CDR3 length is 17 residues. Trimming shortened V by 8 bases and J by 4 bases, and 27 bases separated the two germline ends.

This clonotype was seen a handful of times. The genes are TRBV20-1 and TRBJ2-7, with TRBD1 matching over 9 bases. Germline CDR1 reads DFQATT; CDR2 reads SNEGSKA (reference sequence). Losses at the gene ends were 0 bases for V and 1 base for J; bases not matched to a gene: 7. This CDR3 is 16 amino acids long. This chain's CDR3 is CSARDWHGTGSYEQYF. The CDR3 DNA sequence: TGCAGTGCTAGAGATTGGCACGGGACAGGGTCCTACGAGCAGTACTTC.

The J gene is TRBJ2-2, the V gene TRBV15; 8 nucleotides line up with TRBD1. The CDR3 sequence is 14 residues long. CDR1 and CDR2 (germline): LNHNV, YYDKDF (reference sequence). Trimming took 4 bases from V and 8 from J; bases not matched to a gene: 6. In DNA, the CDR3 is TGTGCCACCAGCAAGCAGGGGGCAGGAGGGGAGCTGTTTTTT. Amino acid sequence: CATSKQGAGGELFF.

This clonotype was counted at least ten times. The V call is TRBV10-3, the J call TRBJ2-3; D gene unclear. In germline, CDR1 is ENHRY, CDR2 SYGVKD. The CDR3 is 12 residues long. V gave up 7 bases and J gave up 5 bases, with 10 bases separating them. CDR3: CAITDHRDTQYF. Here the CDR3 DNA reads TGTGCCATCACCGATCACAGAGATACGCAGTATTTT.

This clonotype has just a few counts. CDR3 nucleotide sequence: TGTGCCATCAGTGAGTCGGCCGCGGGACTAGCGGGAGGGGAGACCCAGTACTTC. It specifies CAISESAAGLAGGETQYF. The chain joins TRBV10-3 to TRBJ2-5; 16 positions match TRBD2. The V gene's germline CDR1 is ENHRY and CDR2 SYGVKD. The J segment lost 5 bases and the V segment lost 0 bases, leaving 6 bases of the junction unmatched. The CDR3 is made up of 18 amino acids.

The table lists this clonotype with many counts. The V gene is TRBV20-1, the J gene TRBJ2-7, with D perhaps TRBD2 (6 bases). Trimming pared 6 bases from V and 3 bases from J, leaving 21 bases between. CDR3 length equals 15 residues. CDR1 is DFQATT and CDR2 is SNEGSKA in the germline V gene (reference sequence). The CDR3, as DNA: TGCAGTGCGATTCCAGGGACTCTACATTTCTACGAGCAGTACTTC. It translates to CSAIPGTLHFYEQYF.

In its sample, this clonotype was seen a few times. The rearrangement links TRBV20-1 to TRBJ2-2; 11 bases map to TRBD2. The CDR3 sequence is 15 residues long. Trimming cost V 5 bases and J 1 base; bases outside gene matches: 3. CDR1 DFQATT and CDR2 SNEGSKA come from the germline V gene (reference sequence). The CDR3 reads CSALGTSGNTGELFF. DNA of the CDR3: TGCAGTGCTCTCGGGACTAGCGGGAACACCGGGGAGCTGTTTTTT.

This clonotype has a handful of counts. The chain joins TRBV10-3 to TRBJ2-7, with TRBD1 identical over 7 bases. Germline V CDR1 and CDR2: ENHRY, SYGVKD. V lost 5 bases, J lost 2 bases, and 12 bases stayed unmatched. The CDR3 runs to 16 residues. The CDR3: CAISRKNRGKTYEQYF. The CDR3 region has the DNA TGTGCCATCAGTAGGAAGAACAGGGGTAAAACCTACGAGCAGTACTTC.

This chain links TRBV4-3 with TRBJ2-6; D possibly corresponds to TRBD2 (5 bases). The germline V and J ends were trimmed by 1 base and 3 bases, with 10 bases remaining between them. Germline V gene sequence: CDR1 LGHNA, CDR2 YSLEER. This CDR3 has 16 amino acids. CDR3 residues: CASSQVSGIGANVLTF. The CDR3 bases are TGCGCCAGCAGCCAAGTTTCCGGGATTGGGGCCAACGTCCTGACTTTC.

This clonotype was found a few times. V usage is TRBV7-2 and J usage is TRBJ2-3, with 11 bases matching TRBD2. The V gene end was trimmed by 5 bases and the J gene end by 4 bases; junction bases not matched to a gene: 8. This CDR3 has 16 residues. CDR1 SGHTA and CDR2 FQGNSA come from the germline V gene. The CDR3 region is CASSLTSGSFADTQYF. The CDR3 DNA reads TGTGCCAGCAGCCTAACTAGCGGGAGTTTCGCAGATACGCAGTATTTT.

This clonotype was seen ten or more times. The genes are TRBV30 and TRBJ2-1; TRBD2 matches 9 bases. The germline V gene encodes CDR1 GTSNPN and CDR2 SVGIG (reference sequence). Trimming cost V 0 bases and J 4 bases; bases outside gene matches: 7. The CDR3 is 16 amino acids. CDR3 in amino acids: CAWSVPRTSVYNEQFF. Written as DNA, the CDR3 is TGTGCCTGGAGTGTACCAAGGACTAGCGTATACAATGAGCAGTTCTTC.